This T cell receptor (beta chain) was identified during a study of molecular identifiers for immune sequencing clone quantification. Naive CD8 T cells were sorted, and the gate applied was CD8+CD4-CCR7+CD45RA+. Germline CDR1 MNHEY, CDR2 SMNVEV (reference sequence). The CDR3 loop spans 17 amino acids. Trimming pared 5 bases from V and 4 bases from J, leaving 20 bases between. Study-wide points: Effector cells kept over 99% of their molecules in clones above 20 RNA copies, while naive cells kept under 1% there.

This clonotype has a handful of counts. Its antigen is undetermined. With listed TCR primers and previously described methods, bulk TCR libraries were prepared. TCRdb recomputed calls from the PCR reads with MiXCR, one row per CDR3 protein. The sample yields fewer than 350,000 distinct CDR3 sequences, over 20% seen once. The rearrangement joins TRBV27 to TRBJ2-2, with D possibly TRBD1 on 6 matching bases. This receptor was taken from a human donor in good health. Some libraries in this study had Jurkat cell RNA spiked in. The sequencing sample was made of naive CD8+ T cells from blood, with Jurkat cell RNA spiked in. Subset meaning: FACS-sorted CD8+CD4-CCR7+CD45RA+ naive T cells. The CDR3: CASSPLRGEHPTGELFF. CDR3 in DNA: TGTGCCAGCAGTCCTCTCAGGGGCGAACACCCCACCGGGGAGCTGTTTTTT.